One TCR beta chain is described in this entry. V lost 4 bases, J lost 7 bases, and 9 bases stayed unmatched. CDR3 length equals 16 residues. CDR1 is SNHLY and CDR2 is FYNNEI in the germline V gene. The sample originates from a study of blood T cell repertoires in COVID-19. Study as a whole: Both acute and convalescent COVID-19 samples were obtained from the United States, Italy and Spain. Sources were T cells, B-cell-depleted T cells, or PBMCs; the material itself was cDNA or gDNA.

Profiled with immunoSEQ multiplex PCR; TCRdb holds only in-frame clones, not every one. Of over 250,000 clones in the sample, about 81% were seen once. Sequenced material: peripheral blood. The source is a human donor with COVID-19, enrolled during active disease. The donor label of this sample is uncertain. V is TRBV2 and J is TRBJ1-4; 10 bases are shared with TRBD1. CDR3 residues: CASSVLGRDRGEKLFF. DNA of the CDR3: TGTGCCAGCAGTGTACTCGGGAGGGACAGGGGTGAAAAACTGTTTTTT.